This T cell receptor beta chain comes out of a study of T cell responses to AZD1222 COVID-19 vaccine. Overall study context: Second doses were pooled across both intervals (about 4 or about 12 weeks).

Overall study findings and caveats: Vaccine-associated CD4 TCRs spanned spike, dominant at 160-218 and 743-854. At study baseline, merely about 6 AZD1222 recipients were seropositive. Repertoires in all cases were sampled only once the peak T cell response had passed.

V was clipped by 7 bases and J by 4 bases, with 15 bases between them. CDR3 size: 14 residues. The germline gives CDR1 MDHEN, CDR2 SYDVKM. Libraries were prepared by immunoSEQ multiplex PCR; TCRdb keeps only in-frame clonotypes and omits some of them. The sample lists approximately 110,000 clones, just under 95% seen once, with approximately 2.2% in the top ten. As regards this clone: Its cognate antigen is unknown.

Sample: peripheral blood, taken on day 0 of AZD1222 vaccination. This clonotype was sampled from an adult in good health. This rearrangement joins TRBV28 to TRBJ2-3, with D possibly matching TRBD2 (5 bases). CDR3 sequence: CASTEGIGADTQYF. In DNA, the CDR3 is TGTGCCAGCACCGAGGGAATTGGAGCAGATACGCAGTATTTT.